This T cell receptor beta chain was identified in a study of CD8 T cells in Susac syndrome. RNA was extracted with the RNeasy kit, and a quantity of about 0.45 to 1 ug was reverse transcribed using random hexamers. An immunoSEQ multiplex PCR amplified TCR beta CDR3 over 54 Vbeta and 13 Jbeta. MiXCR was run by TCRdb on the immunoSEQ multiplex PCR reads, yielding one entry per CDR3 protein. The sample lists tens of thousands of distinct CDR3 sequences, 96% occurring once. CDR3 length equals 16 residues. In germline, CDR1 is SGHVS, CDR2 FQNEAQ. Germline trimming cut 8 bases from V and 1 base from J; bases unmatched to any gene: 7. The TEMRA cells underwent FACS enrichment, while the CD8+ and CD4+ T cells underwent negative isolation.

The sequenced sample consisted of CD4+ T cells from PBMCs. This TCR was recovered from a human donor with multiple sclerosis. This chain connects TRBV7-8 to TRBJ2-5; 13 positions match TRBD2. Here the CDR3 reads CASRGLAGAIQETQYF. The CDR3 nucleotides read TGTGCCAGCCGCGGACTAGCGGGGGCTATCCAAGAGACCCAGTACTTC.